The clone carrying this T cell receptor (beta chain) was picked up many times. The CDR3 has 11 residues. Trimming stripped 5 bases from V and 5 bases from J, with 7 bases between. Germline CDR1 and CDR2: SGHAT and FQNNGV. The source of the sample is a study of regulatory T cells in long-lasting Graves disease. The sample's time point: newly diagnosed GD, antithyroid drugs for less than 3 months. After RNA was extracted from PBMCs, the TCR library was made from it. Blood from the periphery, 8.5 to 9 milliliters in all, was drawn into EDTA tubes. Investigators prepared the TCR beta libraries by applying iRepertoire HTBI primers and Arm-PCR of CDR3 regions. TCRdb processed the multiplex PCR reads anew with MiXCR; each CDR3 protein has one entry. The data hold around 230,000 distinct CDR3 sequences, with around 19% observed a single time.

The specimen was peripheral blood mononuclear cells (PBMCs), collected at new diagnosis, from a patient treated with antithyroid drugs. The rearrangement links TRBV11-2 to TRBJ2-7, with D perhaps given as TRBD1 or TRBD2 (5 bases each). The clonotype comes from a female donor with Graves disease. CDR3 sequence (DNA): TGTGCCAGCAGCCCGGGGCACGAGCAGTACTTC. This codes for CASSPGHEQYF.